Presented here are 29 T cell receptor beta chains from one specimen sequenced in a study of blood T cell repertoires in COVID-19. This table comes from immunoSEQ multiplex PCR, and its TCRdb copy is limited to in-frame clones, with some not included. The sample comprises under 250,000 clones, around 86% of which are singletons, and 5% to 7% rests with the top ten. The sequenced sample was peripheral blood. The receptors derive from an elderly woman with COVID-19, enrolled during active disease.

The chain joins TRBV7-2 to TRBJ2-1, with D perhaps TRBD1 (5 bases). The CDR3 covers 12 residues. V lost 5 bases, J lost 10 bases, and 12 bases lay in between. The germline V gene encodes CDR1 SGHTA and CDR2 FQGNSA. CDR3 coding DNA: TGTGCCAGCAGCCACCCGCCAGGGGAGCAGTTCTTC. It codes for CASSHPPGEQFF.

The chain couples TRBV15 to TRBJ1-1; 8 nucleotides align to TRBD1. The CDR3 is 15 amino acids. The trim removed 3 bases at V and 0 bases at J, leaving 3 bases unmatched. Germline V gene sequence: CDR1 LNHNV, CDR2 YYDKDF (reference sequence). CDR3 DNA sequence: TGTGCCACCAGCAGCCGGACAGGGATGAACACTGAAGCTTTCTTT. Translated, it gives CATSSRTGMNTEAFF. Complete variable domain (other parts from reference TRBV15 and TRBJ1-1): DAMVIQNPRYQVTQFGKPVTLSCSQTLNHNVMYWYQQKSSQAPKLLFHYYDKDFNNEADTPDNFQSRRPNTSFCFLDIRSPGLGDTAMYLCATSSRTGMNTEAFFGQGTRLTVV.

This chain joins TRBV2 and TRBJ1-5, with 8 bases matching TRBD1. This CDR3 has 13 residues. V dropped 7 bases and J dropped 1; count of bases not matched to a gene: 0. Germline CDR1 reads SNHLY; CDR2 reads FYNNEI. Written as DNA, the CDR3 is TGTGCCAGCAACAGGGGGAGCAATCAGCCCCAGCATTTT. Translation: CASNRGSNQPQHF.

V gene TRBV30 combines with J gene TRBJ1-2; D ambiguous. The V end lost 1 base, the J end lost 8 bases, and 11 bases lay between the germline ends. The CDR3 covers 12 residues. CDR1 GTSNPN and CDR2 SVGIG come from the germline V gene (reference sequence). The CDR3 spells CAWSGGTGGYTF. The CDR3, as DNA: TGTGCCTGGAGTGGAGGTACCGGCGGCTACACCTTC. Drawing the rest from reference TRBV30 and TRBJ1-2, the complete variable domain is SQTIHQWPATLVQPVGSPLSLECTVEGTSNPNLYWYRQAAGRGLQLLFYSVGIGQISSEVPQNLSASRPQDRQFILSSKKLLLSDSGFYLCAWSGGTGGYTFGSGTRLTVV.

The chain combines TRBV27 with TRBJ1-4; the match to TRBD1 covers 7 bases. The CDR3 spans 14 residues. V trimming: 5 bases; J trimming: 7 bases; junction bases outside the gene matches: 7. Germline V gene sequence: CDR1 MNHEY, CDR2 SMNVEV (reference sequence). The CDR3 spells CASSPDRFSEKLFF. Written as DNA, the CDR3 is TGTGCCAGCAGTCCGGACAGGTTTAGTGAAAAACTGTTTTTT.

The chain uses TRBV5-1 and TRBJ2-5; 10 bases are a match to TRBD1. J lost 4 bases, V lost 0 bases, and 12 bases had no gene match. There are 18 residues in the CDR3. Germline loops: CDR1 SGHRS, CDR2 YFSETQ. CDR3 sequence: CASSLGRSTWTGGETQYF. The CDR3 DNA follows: TGCGCCAGCAGCTTGGGGCGATCAACCTGGACAGGGGGAGAGACCCAGTACTTC.

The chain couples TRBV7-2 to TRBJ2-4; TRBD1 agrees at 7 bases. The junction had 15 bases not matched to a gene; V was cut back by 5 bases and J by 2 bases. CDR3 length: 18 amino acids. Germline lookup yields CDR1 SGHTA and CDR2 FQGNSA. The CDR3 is CASSTRPRQGETKNIQYF. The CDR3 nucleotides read TGTGCCAGCAGCACCCGACCCCGACAGGGTGAGACCAAAAACATTCAGTACTTC.

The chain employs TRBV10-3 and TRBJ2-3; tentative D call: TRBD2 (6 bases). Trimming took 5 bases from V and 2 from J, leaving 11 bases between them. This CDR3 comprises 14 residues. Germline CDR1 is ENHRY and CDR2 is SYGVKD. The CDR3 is CAISPRDSTDTQYF. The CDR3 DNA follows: TGTGCCATCAGTCCTCGGGACTCCACAGATACGCAGTATTTT.

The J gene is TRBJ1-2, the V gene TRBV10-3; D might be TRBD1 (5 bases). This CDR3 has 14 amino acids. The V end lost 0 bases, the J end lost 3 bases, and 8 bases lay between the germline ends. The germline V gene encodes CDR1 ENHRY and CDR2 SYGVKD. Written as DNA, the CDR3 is TGTGCCATCAGTGAGTCGAAACAGGACTATGGCTACACCTTC. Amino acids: CAISESKQDYGYTF.

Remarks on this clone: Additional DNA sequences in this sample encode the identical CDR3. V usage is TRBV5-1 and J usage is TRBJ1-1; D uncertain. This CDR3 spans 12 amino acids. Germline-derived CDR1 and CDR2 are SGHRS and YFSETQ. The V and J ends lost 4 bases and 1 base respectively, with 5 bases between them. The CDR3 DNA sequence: TGCGCCAGCAGCCGAGGGAACACTGAAGCTTTCTTT. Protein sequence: CASSRGNTEAFF.

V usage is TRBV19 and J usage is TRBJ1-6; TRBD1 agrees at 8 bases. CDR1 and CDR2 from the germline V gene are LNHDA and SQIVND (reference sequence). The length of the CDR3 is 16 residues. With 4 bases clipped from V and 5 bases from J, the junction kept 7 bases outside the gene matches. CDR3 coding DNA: TGTGCCAGTAGTACCCCGGACAGGGACAATAATTCACCCCTCCACTTT. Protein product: CASSTPDRDNNSPLHF.

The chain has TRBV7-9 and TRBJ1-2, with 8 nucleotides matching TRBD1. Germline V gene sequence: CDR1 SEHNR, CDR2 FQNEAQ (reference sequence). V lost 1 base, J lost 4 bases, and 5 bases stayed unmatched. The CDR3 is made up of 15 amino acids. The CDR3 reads CASSLDVGTGYGYTF. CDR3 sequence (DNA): TGTGCCAGCAGCTTAGATGTGGGGACAGGCTATGGCTACACCTTC.

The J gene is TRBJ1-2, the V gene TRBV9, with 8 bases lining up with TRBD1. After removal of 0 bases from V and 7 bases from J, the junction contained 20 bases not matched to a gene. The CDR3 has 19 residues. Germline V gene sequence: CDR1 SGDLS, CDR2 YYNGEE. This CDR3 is CASSVVRIGPGQVSGGYTF. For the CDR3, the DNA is TGTGCCAGCAGCGTAGTTAGGATTGGGCCGGGACAGGTAAGTGGTGGCTACACCTTC. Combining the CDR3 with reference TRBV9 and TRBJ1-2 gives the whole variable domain DSGVTQTPKHLITATGQRVTLRCSPRSGDLSVYWYQQSLDQGLQFLIQYYNGEERAKGNILERFSAQQFPDLHSELNLSSLELGDSALYFCASSVVRIGPGQVSGGYTFGSGTRLTVV.

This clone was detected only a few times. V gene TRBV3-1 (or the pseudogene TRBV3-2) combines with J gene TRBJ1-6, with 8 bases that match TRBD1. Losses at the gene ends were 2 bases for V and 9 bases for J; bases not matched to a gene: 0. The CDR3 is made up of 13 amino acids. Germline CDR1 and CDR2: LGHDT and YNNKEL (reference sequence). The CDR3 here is CASSQQGASPLHF. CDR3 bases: TGTGCCAGCAGCCAACAGGGGGCTTCACCCCTCCACTTT.

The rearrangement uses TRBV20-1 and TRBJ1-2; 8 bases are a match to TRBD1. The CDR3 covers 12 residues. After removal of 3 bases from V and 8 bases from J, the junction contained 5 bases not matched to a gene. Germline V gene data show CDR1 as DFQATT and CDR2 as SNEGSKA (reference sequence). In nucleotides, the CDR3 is TGCAGTGCTAGTGGACAGGGACAGGGCTACACCTTC. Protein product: CSASGQGQGYTF.

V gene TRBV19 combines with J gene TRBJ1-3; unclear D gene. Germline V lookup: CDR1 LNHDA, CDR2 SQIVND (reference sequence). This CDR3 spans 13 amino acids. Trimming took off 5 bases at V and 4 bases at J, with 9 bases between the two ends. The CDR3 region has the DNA TGTGCCAGTAGTTCTGAGTCGGGAAACACCATATATTTT. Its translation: CASSSESGNTIYF.

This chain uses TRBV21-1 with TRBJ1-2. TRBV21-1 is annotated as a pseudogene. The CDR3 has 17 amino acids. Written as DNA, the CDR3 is TGTGCCAGCACTTCGGGAACAAGGCCCCGCTCGGTCTATGGCTACACCTTC. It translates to CASTSGTRPRSVYGYTF.

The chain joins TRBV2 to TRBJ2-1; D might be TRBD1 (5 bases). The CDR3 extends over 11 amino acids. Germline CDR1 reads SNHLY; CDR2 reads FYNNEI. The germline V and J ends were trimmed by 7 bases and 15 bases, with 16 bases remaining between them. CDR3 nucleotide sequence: TGTGCCAGCAAACAGACAGTATCTCTGTTCTTC. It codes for CASKQTVSLFF.

This CDR3 reads CASSYGTGYLALEQYV. CDR3 DNA: TGTGCCAGCAGTTACGGGACAGGGTATCTTGCGTTGGAGCAGTACGTC. This chain connects TRBV6-5 to TRBJ2-7; 9 bases map to TRBD1. Germline V gives CDR1 MNHEY, CDR2 SVGAGI. The CDR3 runs to 16 residues. V was clipped by 2 bases and J by 7 bases; unmatched bases: 12.

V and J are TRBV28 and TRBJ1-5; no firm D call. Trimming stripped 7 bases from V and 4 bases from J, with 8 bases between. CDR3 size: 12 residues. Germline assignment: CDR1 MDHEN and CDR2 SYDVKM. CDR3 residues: CASKTTNQPQHF. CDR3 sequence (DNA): TGTGCCAGCAAGACGACAAATCAGCCCCAGCATTTT.

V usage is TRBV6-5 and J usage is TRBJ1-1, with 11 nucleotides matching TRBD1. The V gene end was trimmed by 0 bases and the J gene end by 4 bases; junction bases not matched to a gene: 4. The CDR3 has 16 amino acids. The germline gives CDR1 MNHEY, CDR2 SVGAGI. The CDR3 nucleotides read TGTGCCAGCAGTTACTCGGACAGGGGGCCGGGCACTGAAGCTTTCTTT. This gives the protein CASSYSDRGPGTEAFF.

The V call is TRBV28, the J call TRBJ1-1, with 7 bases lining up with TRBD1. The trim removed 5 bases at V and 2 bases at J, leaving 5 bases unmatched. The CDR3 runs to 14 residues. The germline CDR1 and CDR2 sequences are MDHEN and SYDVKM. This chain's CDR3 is CASSQGQFNTEAFF. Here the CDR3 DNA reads TGTGCCAGCAGTCAGGGACAGTTCAACACTGAAGCTTTCTTT.

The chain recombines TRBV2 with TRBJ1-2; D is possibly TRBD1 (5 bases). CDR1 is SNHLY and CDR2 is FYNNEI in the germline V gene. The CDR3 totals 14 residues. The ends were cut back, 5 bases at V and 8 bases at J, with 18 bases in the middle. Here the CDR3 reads CASSPLQTAGGYTF. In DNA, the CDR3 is TGTGCCAGCAGTCCCCTACAGACAGCCGGGGGCTACACCTTC.

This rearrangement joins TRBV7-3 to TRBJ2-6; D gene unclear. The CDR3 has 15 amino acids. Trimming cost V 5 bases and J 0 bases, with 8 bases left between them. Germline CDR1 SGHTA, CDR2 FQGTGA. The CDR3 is CASSPPNSGANVLTF. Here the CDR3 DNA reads TGTGCCAGCAGCCCCCCCAACTCTGGGGCCAACGTCCTGACTTTC.

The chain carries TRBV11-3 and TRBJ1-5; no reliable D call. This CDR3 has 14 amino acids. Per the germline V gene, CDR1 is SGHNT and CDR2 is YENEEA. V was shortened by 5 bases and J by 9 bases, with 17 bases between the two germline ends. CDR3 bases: TGTGCCAGCAGCAGACCGACGGGTGTTTGGCCCCAGCATTTT. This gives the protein CASSRPTGVWPQHF.

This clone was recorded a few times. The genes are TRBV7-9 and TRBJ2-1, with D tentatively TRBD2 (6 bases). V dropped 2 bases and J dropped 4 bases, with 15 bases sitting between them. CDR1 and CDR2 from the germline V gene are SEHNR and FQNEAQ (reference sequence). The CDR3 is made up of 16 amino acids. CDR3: CASSLSSGGAYNEQFF. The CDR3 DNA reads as TGTGCCAGCAGCTTATCCTCCGGGGGTGCGTACAATGAGCAGTTCTTC.

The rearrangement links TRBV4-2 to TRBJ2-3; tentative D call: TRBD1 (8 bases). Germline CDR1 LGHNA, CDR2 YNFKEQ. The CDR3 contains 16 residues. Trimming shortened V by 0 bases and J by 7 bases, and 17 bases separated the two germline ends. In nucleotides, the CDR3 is TGTGCCAGCAGCCAAGAAAGGACAGGGAGGGGGAATACGCAGTATTTT. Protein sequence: CASSQERTGRGNTQYF.

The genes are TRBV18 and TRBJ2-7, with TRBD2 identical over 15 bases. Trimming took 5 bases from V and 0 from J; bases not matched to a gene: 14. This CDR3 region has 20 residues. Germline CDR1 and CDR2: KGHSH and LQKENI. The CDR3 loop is CASSVTPGLAGGGHSYEQYF. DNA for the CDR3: TGTGCCAGCTCAGTAACCCCGGGACTAGCGGGGGGCGGCCACTCCTACGAGCAGTACTTC.

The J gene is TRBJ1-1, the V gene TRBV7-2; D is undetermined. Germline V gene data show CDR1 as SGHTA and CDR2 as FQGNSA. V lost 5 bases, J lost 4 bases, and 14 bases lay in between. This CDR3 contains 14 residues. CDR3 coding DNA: TGTGCCAGCAGCCCAGCGGCTAGGGTCACTGAAGCTTTCTTT. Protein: CASSPAARVTEAFF.